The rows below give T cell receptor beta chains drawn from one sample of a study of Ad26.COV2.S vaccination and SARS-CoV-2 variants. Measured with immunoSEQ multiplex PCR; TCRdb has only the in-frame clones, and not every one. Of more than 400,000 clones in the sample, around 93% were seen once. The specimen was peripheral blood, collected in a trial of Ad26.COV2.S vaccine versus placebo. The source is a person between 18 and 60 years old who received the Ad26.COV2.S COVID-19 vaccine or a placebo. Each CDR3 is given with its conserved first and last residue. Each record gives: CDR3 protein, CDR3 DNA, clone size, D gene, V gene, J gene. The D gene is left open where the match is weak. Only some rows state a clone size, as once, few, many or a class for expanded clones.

CASSQVGGTGDFSGANVLTF	TGCGCCAGCAGCCAAGTCGGAGGGACAGGGGACTTTTCTGGGGCCAACGTCCTGACTTTC	NA	TRBD1	TRBV4-3	TRBJ2-6
CASSQGQVRGYNEQFF	TGCGCCAGCAGCCAAGGGCAGGTTAGGGGCTACAATGAGCAGTTCTTC	NA	NA	TRBV4-1	TRBJ2-1
CASSEGYGELFF	TGCGCCAGCAGTGAAGGGTACGGGGAGCTGTTTTTT	NA	NA	TRBV10-2	TRBJ2-2
CASSQRTGNTYEQYF	TGCGCCAGCAGTCAACGGACAGGTAATACCTACGAGCAGTACTTC	NA	TRBD1	TRBV4-1	TRBJ2-7
CASSAHGQGFTYEQYF	TGCGCCAGCAGCGCACACGGACAGGGGTTCACCTACGAGCAGTACTTC	NA	TRBD1	TRBV5-1	TRBJ2-7
CASKTSGLARAQYF	TGTGCCAGCAAAACTAGCGGGCTGGCTAGGGCCCAGTACTTC	NA	TRBD2	TRBV6-5	TRBJ2-5
CASSVGPRNTEAFF	TGTGCCAGCAGCGTAGGGCCGCGGAACACTGAAGCTTTCTTT	NA	NA	TRBV9	TRBJ1-1
CAWSRRGNEKLFF	TGTGCCTGGTCGCGCAGGGGTAATGAAAAACTGTTTTTT	NA	NA	TRBV30	TRBJ1-4
CASSKYPDISGNTIYF	TGTGCCAGCAGCAAATACCCCGACATCTCTGGAAACACCATATATTTT	NA	NA	TRBV21-1	TRBJ1-3
CASSLRQGSYEQYF	TGTGCCAGCAGCTTAAGACAGGGATCCTACGAGCAGTACTTC	NA	TRBD1	TRBV7-2	TRBJ2-7
CASSQERTGELFF	TGCGCCAGCAGCCAGGAGAGGACCGGGGAGCTGTTTTTT	NA	NA	TRBV4-1	TRBJ2-2
CASSTQDRVGSLVQAFF	TGTGCCAGTAGTACCCAAGACAGGGTGGGATCGCTTGTTCAGGCTTTCTTT	once	TRBD1	TRBV19	TRBJ1-1
CASSQVPGLRSGNTIYF	TGCGCCAGCAGCCAGGTACCGGGACTTAGGTCTGGAAACACCATATATTTT	NA	NA	TRBV4-3	TRBJ1-3
CASSPLGGAGNTEAFF	TGTGCCAGCTCACCACTAGGGGGCGCGGGGAACACTGAAGCTTTCTTT	NA	TRBD1	TRBV18	TRBJ1-1
CASTPGGGYNEQFF	TGTGCCAGCACCCCGGGGGGCGGGTACAATGAGCAGTTCTTC	NA	NA	TRBV9	TRBJ2-1
CASQTGGRVDTQYF	TGTGCCAGCCAAACCGGAGGGCGGGTAGATACGCAGTATTTT	NA	NA	TRBV9	TRBJ2-3
CASRTGTANTEAFF	TGTGCCAGCAGAACCGGGACAGCCAACACTGAAGCTTTCTTT	NA	TRBD1	TRBV5-4	TRBJ1-1
CASRVPGTSGGRADTQYF	TGCGCCAGCAGGGTCCCCGGGACTAGCGGGGGAAGGGCAGATACGCAGTATTTT	NA	TRBD2	TRBV5-1	TRBJ2-3
CASSPGEYNEQFF	TGTGCCAGCTCACCAGGCGAGTACAATGAGCAGTTCTTC	once	NA	TRBV18	TRBJ2-1
CASSRALGYNEQFF	TGTGCCAGCAGCCGGGCCTTGGGGTACAATGAGCAGTTCTTC	NA	NA	TRBV11-2	TRBJ2-1
CASSSQGAGVGYTF	TGTGCCAGCAGCTCACAGGGGGCCGGGGTCGGCTACACCTTC	NA	TRBD1	TRBV7-2	TRBJ1-2
CASTSTVAPNYGYTF	TGTGCCAGTACCTCGACCGTGGCACCTAACTATGGCTACACCTTC	NA	NA	TRBV19	TRBJ1-2